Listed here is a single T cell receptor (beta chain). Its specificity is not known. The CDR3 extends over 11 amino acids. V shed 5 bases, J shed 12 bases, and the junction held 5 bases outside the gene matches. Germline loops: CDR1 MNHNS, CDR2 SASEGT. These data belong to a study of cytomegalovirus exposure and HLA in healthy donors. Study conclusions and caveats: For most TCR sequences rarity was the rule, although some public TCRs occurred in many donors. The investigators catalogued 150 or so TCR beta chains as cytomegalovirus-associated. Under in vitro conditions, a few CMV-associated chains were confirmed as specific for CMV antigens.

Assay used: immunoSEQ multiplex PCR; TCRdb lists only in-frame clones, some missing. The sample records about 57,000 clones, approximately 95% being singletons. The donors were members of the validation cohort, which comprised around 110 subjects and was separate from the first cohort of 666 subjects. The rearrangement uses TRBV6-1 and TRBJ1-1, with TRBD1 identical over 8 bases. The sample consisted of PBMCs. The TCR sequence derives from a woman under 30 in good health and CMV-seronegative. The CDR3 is CASSSWDRSFF. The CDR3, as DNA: TGTGCCAGCAGTAGCTGGGACAGGTCTTTCTTT.